The rows below give T cell receptor beta chains drawn from one sample of a study of blood T cell repertoires in COVID-19. Sequencing was performed with immunoSEQ multiplex PCR; in TCRdb, only in-frame clones are kept and a portion is missing. The sample holds some 120,000 clones, approximately 87% seen once. Sequencing used peripheral blood. The receptors were sampled from a man between 45 and 60 years old with acute or convalescent COVID-19. Each CDR3 is given with its conserved first and last residue. D genes are given only for firm matches. A clone size is listed for some rows: how often the clone was seen (once, few, many), or a class if it is expanded.

j_gene	abundance	v_gene	d_gene	CDR3nt	CDR3aa
TRBJ2-7	NA	TRBV9	NA	TGTGCCAGCAGCCCAGAGGAAGCTAGCTGGTACGAGCAGTACTTC	CASSPEEASWYEQYF
TRBJ1-3	NA	TRBV7-6	NA	TGTGCCAGCAGCCGTACCGGGTCCCAGACTGGGAACACCATATATTTT	CASSRTGSQTGNTIYF
TRBJ2-5	NA	TRBV7-9	NA	TGTGCCAGCAGCTTAGCTGGCACAGAGACCCAGTACTTC	CASSLAGTETQYF
TRBJ1-6	NA	TRBV5-1	NA	TGCGCCAGCAGCTTGGATATCAGTAATTCACCCCTCCACTTT	CASSLDISNSPLHF
TRBJ2-3	few	TRBV6-2/TRBV6-3	NA	TGTGCCAGCAGTCCACAAAGTTTTAGCACAGATACGCAGTATTTT	CASSPQSFSTDTQYF
TRBJ1-2	NA	TRBV6-2/TRBV6-3	TRBD1	TGTGCCAGCAGTCGTACAGGGGTGTCGTATGGCTACACCTTC	CASSRTGVSYGYTF
TRBJ1-1	NA	TRBV15	TRBD1	TGTGCCACCAGCAGGACCGGGACAGGGTACACTGAAGCTTTCTTT	CATSRTGTGYTEAFF
TRBJ1-1	NA	TRBV6-5	TRBD1	TGTGCCAGCAGGGGTTACAGGGGTAAAACTGAAGCTTTCTTT	CASRGYRGKTEAFF
TRBJ1-1	NA	TRBV12-3/TRBV12-4	NA	TGTGCCAGCATGGGACTCAGGAACACTGAAGCTTTCTTT	CASMGLRNTEAFF
TRBJ2-2	NA	TRBV24-1	TRBD2	TGTGCCACCAGTGATCGAGATCCGGGACTAGCGGGAGTTCGGTGGGCCGGGGAGCTGTTTTTT	CATSDRDPGLAGVRWAGELFF
TRBJ2-7	NA	TRBV6-2/TRBV6-3	TRBD1	TGTGCCAGCAGTTCCACGTGGACAGGGATTTCCCCTTTGGAGCAGTACTTC	CASSSTWTGISPLEQYF
TRBJ2-7	NA	TRBV21-1	NA	TGTGCCAGCAGCAACCACCGGGACAGGTATTCCTACGAGCAGTACTTC	CASSNHRDRYSYEQYF
TRBJ2-2	NA	TRBV5-1	NA	TGCGCCAGCAGCTTAGAACCTCATCGGGCCGGGGAGCTGTTTTTT	CASSLEPHRAGELFF
TRBJ2-1	NA	TRBV5-4	NA	TGTGCCAGCAGCTACAACAATGAGCAGTTCTTC	CASSYNNEQFF
TRBJ2-3	NA	TRBV30	NA	TGTGCCTGGAGTGTAGGCGGGTCTAGCACAGATACGCAGTATTTT	CAWSVGGSSTDTQYF
TRBJ1-2	NA	TRBV10-2	TRBD1	TGCGCCGGGGGCTTTGACAGGGAGTATGGCTACACCTTC	CAGGFDREYGYTF
TRBJ1-2	NA	TRBV29-1	NA	TGCAGCTCTCGCCCTTTTAATGGAGGGTTGGACTATGGCTACACCTTC	CSSRPFNGGLDYGYTF
TRBJ1-5	NA	TRBV18	NA	TGTGCCAGCTCACCACCGGCGGGAGGGGGCAATCAGCCCCAGCATTTT	CASSPPAGGGNQPQHF
TRBJ1-2	NA	TRBV11-2	NA	TGTGCCAGCAGCTCGACAGCGAACTATGGCTACACCTTC	CASSSTANYGYTF
TRBJ1-1	NA	TRBV5-1	TRBD1	TGCGCCAGCAGCCCACATCAGGGGGCTATATTGAACACTGAAGCTTTCTTT	CASSPHQGAILNTEAFF
TRBJ2-1	NA	TRBV19	TRBD2	TGTGCCAGTAATCCGGGGGGCGGGAGGTCGGGCAATGAGCAGTTCTTC	CASNPGGGRSGNEQFF
TRBJ1-6	once	TRBV15	NA	TGTGCCACCAGCAGAGAGGCATTGTTGAATTCACCCCTCCACTTT	CATSREALLNSPLHF
TRBJ1-5	NA	TRBV10-3	NA	TGTGCCACGAGGCGGGCACCGGATCAGCCCCAGCATTTT	CATRRAPDQPQHF
TRBJ2-7	once	TRBV15	TRBD1	TGTGCCACCGCCCAAACCGGGACAGGGGGACTCTACGAGCAGTACTTC	CATAQTGTGGLYEQYF
TRBJ1-5	NA	TRBV20-1	NA	TGCAGTGCTAGTGATCCCGTCGGGGGGGGGAGACGGGGCAATCAGCCCCAGCATTTT	CSASDPVGGGRRGNQPQHF
TRBJ1-1	NA	TRBV30	NA	TGTGCCTGGAGTGTCCAGACAGGCACTGAAGCTTTCTTT	CAWSVQTGTEAFF
TRBJ2-7	NA	TRBV5-4	NA	TGTGCCAGCAGCTTGGCAGCTAGCGTCTCCTACGAGCAGTACTTC	CASSLAASVSYEQYF
TRBJ2-7	NA	TRBV7-7	TRBD1	TGTGCCAGCAGCTTAGCGACAGGGGGAAACTACGAGCAGTACTTC	CASSLATGGNYEQYF
TRBJ1-1	NA	TRBV18	TRBD1	TGTGCCAGCTCTTCCGACAGGGCTGGCACTGAAGCTTTCTTT	CASSSDRAGTEAFF
TRBJ1-1	few	TRBV5-5	NA	TGTGCCAGCAGCTTGGGCGGGGGAGTAGGGACTGAAGCTTTCTTT	CASSLGGGVGTEAFF
TRBJ2-1	NA	TRBV19	NA	TGTGCCAGTAGTACGGGAGCCCCTGTCAATGAGCAGTTCTTC	CASSTGAPVNEQFF
TRBJ2-5	once	TRBV29-1	NA	TGCAGCGTTGAACCGGTGACAGAACGCCAAGAGACCCAGTACTTC	CSVEPVTERQETQYF
TRBJ2-7	NA	TRBV11-2	NA	TGTGCCAGCAGCTTAGCTGGAGGGCAGGGTCCCGAGCAGTACTTC	CASSLAGGQGPEQYF
TRBJ1-4	few	TRBV5-1	NA	TGCGCCAGCAGCTCCCATTCAACTAATGAAAAACTGTTTTTT	CASSSHSTNEKLFF